These 26 T cell receptor beta chains were all obtained from the same sample, sequenced in a study of shared clonotypes between healthy human individuals. Sequencing was performed with immunoSEQ multiplex PCR; in TCRdb, only in-frame clones are kept and a portion is missing. The sample has roughly 1 million clones, 60% to 80% seen once. Sequences were obtained from memory CD4+ T cells sorted from blood. The subset here: CD45RA-negative fraction. The receptors here all came from a man aged 18 to 30 in good health.

The chain is built from TRBV2 and TRBJ1-2; D is undetermined. This CDR3 region has 13 residues. V shed 0 bases and J shed 0 bases, with 2 bases lying between them. Germline V gene data show CDR1 as SNHLY and CDR2 as FYNNEI. In DNA form, the CDR3 reads TGTGCCAGCAGTGAAGCCTCTAACTATGGCTACACCTTC. This codes for CASSEASNYGYTF.

The CDR3 spells CASSQEYFGANVLTF. The CDR3, as DNA: TGCGCCAGCAGCCAAGAATACTTTGGGGCCAACGTCCTGACTTTC. The chain is built from TRBV4-3 and TRBJ2-6; D not resolved. The CDR3 covers 15 residues. Germline V lookup: CDR1 LGHNA, CDR2 YSLEER. Between the trimmed V and J ends, which lost 0 bases and 3 bases, there was a span of 6 bases.

The chain uses TRBV10-2 and TRBJ1-5; D gene unclear. Germline CDR1 WSHSY, CDR2 SAAADI. Trimming cost V 4 bases and J 0 bases, with 7 bases left between them. This CDR3 comprises 14 residues. CDR3 bases: TGCGCCAGCAGTGCGGCTAATAGCAATCAGCCCCAGCATTTT. Protein: CASSAANSNQPQHF.

The chain joins TRBV5-4 to TRBJ1-2; D not certain. Trimming removed 3 bases from V and 4 bases from J, with 13 bases in between. CDR1 and CDR2 (germline): SGHNT, YYREEE (reference sequence). The CDR3 extends over 14 amino acids. The CDR3 sequence: CASSSSLTTYGYTF. For the CDR3, the DNA is TGTGCCAGCAGCTCCTCTTTGACAACCTATGGCTACACCTTC.

About this clone: This likely reflects a read error, since a far larger clone is one base away. This sequence joins TRBV7-2 and TRBJ2-7; D ambiguous. Germline-derived CDR1 and CDR2 are SGHTA and FQGNSA. V dropped 5 bases and J dropped 2 bases, with 7 bases sitting between them. This CDR3 is built from 12 residues. In DNA form, the CDR3 reads TGTGCCAGCAGCCCCCCAGCCTACGAGCAGTACTTC. This translates into CASSPPAYEQYF.

The chain has TRBV6-1 and TRBJ1-5; D might be TRBD1 (5 bases). The V end lost 6 bases, the J end lost 4 bases, and 13 bases lay between the germline ends. Germline loops: CDR1 MNHNS, CDR2 SASEGT. The CDR3 is 14 residues long. CDR3 sequence reads: CASSRTTGNQPQHF. CDR3 DNA: TGTGCCAGCAGCAGGACAACGGGTAATCAGCCCCAGCATTTT.

V gene TRBV27 combines with J gene TRBJ2-7; 7 bases map to TRBD1. The V gene's germline CDR1 is MNHEY and CDR2 SMNVEV (reference sequence). CDR3 size: 13 residues. V trimming: 6 bases; J trimming: 3 bases; junction bases outside the gene matches: 5. In DNA form, the CDR3 reads TGTGCCAGCAGCAGGACAGGCCGCTACGAGCAGTACTTC. Amino acid sequence: CASSRTGRYEQYF.

This sequence joins TRBV10-3 and TRBJ2-5, with no clear D. V shed 7 bases and J shed 6 bases, with 18 bases lying between them. The V gene's germline CDR1 is ENHRY and CDR2 SYGVKD. The CDR3 covers 14 residues. CDR3 DNA: TGTGCCATCAACCCCACCGGAGCCGGGCAGACCCAGTACTTC. Amino acid sequence: CAINPTGAGQTQYF.

The V call is TRBV7-2, the J call TRBJ2-1; 16 nucleotides align to TRBD2. Looked up from germline, CDR1 is SGHTA and CDR2 is FQGNSA. This CDR3 is 19 amino acids long. With 0 bases clipped from V and 3 bases from J, the junction kept 5 bases outside the gene matches. The CDR3 DNA is TGTGCCAGCAGCTTAGCCGGGACTAGCGGGAGGGCCGGCTACAATGAGCAGTTCTTC. This translates into CASSLAGTSGRAGYNEQFF.

With regard to this clone: It is likely a read error: a sequence one base away is far more abundant. This sample also contains other DNA sequences that code for the same CDR3. V is TRBV27 and J is TRBJ2-5; 7 nucleotides agree with TRBD1. This CDR3 has 14 residues. CDR1 and CDR2 from the germline V gene are MNHEY and SMNVEV (reference sequence). In nucleotides, the CDR3 is TGTGCCAGCAGCCTGACAGGGAATCAAGAGACTCAGTACTTC. Amino acids: CASSLTGNQETQYF.

The V gene is TRBV7-6, the J gene TRBJ2-3, with D possibly being TRBD2 (6 bases). In germline, CDR1 is SGHVS, CDR2 FNYEAQ. V lost 2 bases and J 4 bases, leaving 7 bases between the germline ends. This CDR3 spans 13 amino acids. The CDR3: CASSLTGADTQYF. The CDR3 bases are TGTGCCAGCAGCTTAACGGGGGCAGATACGCAGTATTTT.

This chain links TRBV30 with TRBJ2-5; D possibly corresponds to TRBD1 (6 bases). Germline V CDR1 and CDR2: GTSNPN, SVGIG (reference sequence). Trimming took off 3 bases at V and 4 bases at J, with 12 bases between the two ends. CDR3 size: 13 residues. The CDR3 DNA sequence: TGTGCCTGGAGGCTGACAGGCACAGAGACCCAGTACTTC. This sequence encodes CAWRLTGTETQYF. Full variable domain (rest looked up from reference TRBV30 and TRBJ2-5): SQTIHQWPATLVQPVGSPLSLECTVEGTSNPNLYWYRQAAGRGLQLLFYSVGIGQISSEVPQNLSASRPQDRQFILSSKKLLLSDSGFYLCAWRLTGTETQYFGPGTRLLVL.

This clone was observed many times. This rearrangement joins TRBV9 to TRBJ2-5; D not resolved. Trimming took off 0 bases at V and 5 bases at J, with 11 bases between the two ends. Germline V CDR1 and CDR2: SGDLS, YYNGEE. The CDR3 contains 14 residues. The CDR3 DNA is TGTGCCAGCAGCGTAGGTCCGACGGCGGAGACCCAGTACTTC. It yields the protein CASSVGPTAETQYF.

The V and J genes are TRBV27 and TRBJ2-2; TRBD2 is a possible D gene (6 bases). CDR3 length: 15 residues. CDR1 MNHEY and CDR2 SMNVEV come from the germline V gene (reference sequence). V shed 0 bases and J shed 7 bases, with 12 bases lying between them. CDR3 loop: CASSLSPGGSGELFF. In nucleotides, the CDR3 is TGTGCCAGCAGTTTATCGCCCGGGGGAAGCGGGGAGCTGTTTTTT.

The rearrangement joins TRBV7-9 to TRBJ1-1; the D gene is possibly TRBD1 (6 bases). The V and J ends lost 2 bases and 0 bases respectively, with 22 bases between them. This CDR3 is 19 amino acids long. The V gene's germline CDR1 is SEHNR and CDR2 FQNEAQ (reference sequence). This CDR3 reads CASSLIGWPGAYMNTEAFF. DNA of the CDR3: TGTGCCAGCAGCTTAATAGGGTGGCCAGGGGCCTACATGAACACTGAAGCTTTCTTT.

The rearrangement links TRBV5-1 to TRBJ1-1; possible D gene TRBD1, 5 bases. This CDR3 has 14 residues. Germline-derived CDR1 and CDR2 are SGHRS and YFSETQ. Trimming took 0 bases from V and 4 from J, leaving 10 bases between them. CDR3 bases: TGCGCCAGCAGCTTGGGTTCCGGGGGCACTGAAGCTTTCTTT. Its protein product is CASSLGSGGTEAFF. The full variable domain, its missing parts supplied by reference TRBV5-1 and TRBJ1-1, is KAGVTQTPRYLIKTRGQQVTLSCSPISGHRSVSWYQQTPGQGLQFLFEYFSETQRNKGNFPGRFSGRQFSNSRSEMNVSTLELGDSALYLCASSLGSGGTEAFFGQGTRLTVV.

This clone was observed a single time. The chain couples TRBV20-1 to TRBJ1-2; D uncertain. The V gene's germline CDR1 is DFQATT and CDR2 SNEGSKA (reference sequence). The CDR3 extends over 11 amino acids. The V and J ends lost 6 bases and 7 bases respectively, with 12 bases between them. CDR3 loop: CSARPASGYTF. CDR3 DNA: TGCAGTGCGAGACCGGCCTCTGGCTACACCTTC.

A single count supports this clone. The chain joins TRBV7-9 to TRBJ2-3, with D possibly TRBD1 on 6 matching bases. CDR3 size: 13 residues. Between the trimmed V and J ends, which lost 1 base and 8 bases, there was a span of 10 bases. Looked up from germline, CDR1 is SEHNR and CDR2 is FQNEAQ (reference sequence). The CDR3 DNA is TGTGCCAGCAGCTTAGATGAGGGGGTTACGCAGTATTTT. Translated, it gives CASSLDEGVTQYF.

The V call is TRBV9, the J call TRBJ2-1; 7 bases match TRBD1. The V gene end was trimmed by 4 bases and the J gene end by 5 bases; junction bases not matched to a gene: 15. Germline loops: CDR1 SGDLS, CDR2 YYNGEE. The CDR3 has 17 residues. CDR3 protein: CASSPNPWGTVNNEQFF. The CDR3 coding sequence is TGTGCCAGCAGCCCTAACCCCTGGGGGACAGTTAACAATGAGCAGTTCTTC.

This clone occurred once. The CDR3 loop reads CASSLGGSGSFNEQFF. CDR3 coding DNA: TGTGCCAGCAGCTTAGGTGGTAGCGGGAGCTTCAATGAGCAGTTCTTC. The chain links TRBV7-2 to TRBJ2-1; 9 bases are a match to TRBD2. The germline gives CDR1 SGHTA, CDR2 FQGNSA. The CDR3 is made up of 16 amino acids. Germline trimming cut 1 base from V and 6 bases from J; bases unmatched to any gene: 7.

The sample holds a few counts of this clone. CDR3 in DNA: TGTGCCAGTAAGGACAGCTTCTATAGCAATCAGCCCCAGCATTTT. Encoded protein: CASKDSFYSNQPQHF. The chain uses TRBV19 and TRBJ1-5, with D perhaps matching TRBD1 (6 bases). The CDR3 totals 15 residues. CDR1 LNHDA and CDR2 SQIVND come from the germline V gene (reference sequence). V gave up 7 bases and J gave up 0 bases, with 13 bases separating them.

The gene calls are TRBV27 and TRBJ1-1; TRBD1 is a possible D gene (6 bases). Trimming shortened V by 2 bases and J by 0 bases, and 10 bases separated the two germline ends. The germline V gene encodes CDR1 MNHEY and CDR2 SMNVEV (reference sequence). The CDR3 length is 15 residues. CDR3 DNA sequence: TGTGCCAGCAGTTTACGGGGGGGCCTGAACACTGAAGCTTTCTTT. Amino acids: CASSLRGGLNTEAFF.

The chain uses TRBV7-9 and TRBJ1-1; D is unclear. CDR1 SEHNR and CDR2 FQNEAQ come from the germline V gene (reference sequence). V lost 2 bases to trimming and J lost 6 bases, with 10 bases between them. The CDR3 totals 13 residues. CDR3 residues: CASSLIEGSEAFF. The CDR3 nucleotides are TGTGCCAGCAGCTTAATCGAGGGATCTGAAGCTTTCTTT. The complete variable domain, with remaining parts taken from reference TRBV7-9 and TRBJ1-1, reads DTGVSQNPRHKITKRGQNVTFRCDPISEHNRLYWYRQTLGQGPEFLTYFQNEAQLEKSRLLSDRFSAERPKGSFSTLEIQRTEQGDSAMYLCASSLIEGSEAFFGQGTRLTVV.

J is TRBJ1-4 and V is TRBV5-1; D not resolved. The CDR3 totals 16 residues. Germline CDR1 is SGHRS and CDR2 is YFSETQ. Trimming removed 0 bases from V and 5 bases from J, with 14 bases in between. The CDR3, as DNA: TGCGCCAGCAGCTTGGTAGAGGGCAGGCGCAATGAAAAACTGTTTTTT. This translates into CASSLVEGRRNEKLFF.

The chain recombines TRBV7-9 with TRBJ2-5; the match to TRBD1 covers 9 bases. The J call may be in error: the DNA end matches TRBJ2-7 better. CDR3 size: 14 residues. The germline V gene encodes CDR1 SEHNR and CDR2 FQNEAQ (reference sequence). For the CDR3, the DNA is TGTGCCAGCAGCTTTGGACAGGGGATGAGCGAGCAGTACTTC. Translation gives CASSFGQGMSEQYF.

This chain uses TRBV5-1 with TRBJ2-1; D may be TRBD2 (5 bases). CDR1 SGHRS and CDR2 YFSETQ come from the germline V gene. Trimming cost V 4 bases and J 0 bases, with 17 bases left between them. This CDR3 region has 17 residues. The CDR3 bases are TGCGCCAGCAGCCTCTGGCCGTCGGGGAGCTCCTACAATGAGCAGTTCTTC. It is translated as CASSLWPSGSSYNEQFF.